This is a list of T cell receptor beta chains from one sample in a study of blood T cell repertoires in COVID-19. TCRdb's copy holds only in-frame clones and misses some; the assay was immunoSEQ multiplex PCR. The sample gives around 260,000 clones, approximately 92% of which show up once; 1% to 1.3% is in the top ten. The sequencing sample was made of PBMCs or T cells enriched from blood (not recorded which). The receptors originated from a woman aged 25 to 45 who had recovered from COVID-19. Each CDR3 is given with its conserved first and last residue. Fields, in order: D gene, V gene, J gene, CDR3 protein. A D gene is named only where the DNA matches it firmly.

TRBD2	TRBV19	TRBJ2-7	CASSITSGSPYEQYF
.	TRBV14	TRBJ2-1	CASSQVSSYNEQFF
.	TRBV9	TRBJ2-7	CASSAYPDRAYEQYF
.	TRBV10-3	TRBJ2-3	CAISEPRVTGTDTQYF
TRBD1	TRBV6-5	TRBJ1-5	CASSPGQAVQPQHF
TRBD1	TRBV19	TRBJ1-5	CASREPGQGAFWGNQPQHF
.	TRBV7-3	TRBJ1-6	CASSAGRENSPLHF
.	TRBV15	TRBJ1-2	CATSRGGHSYGYTF
.	TRBV10-3	TRBJ1-5	CAISQQLNSNQPQHF
TRBD2	TRBV6-5	TRBJ2-7	CASSYGREYEQYF
TRBD1	TRBV5-8	TRBJ2-3	CASSLGQGTLPDTQYF
.	TRBV12-3/TRBV12-4	TRBJ1-6	CASSPSDNSPLHF
.	TRBV19	TRBJ1-2	CASNQDQGYGYTF
.	TRBV6-5	TRBJ2-7	CASSYHQIPQGEQYF
TRBD2	TRBV6-2/TRBV6-3	TRBJ2-3	CASSYGLAGDTQYF
TRBD1	TRBV9	TRBJ2-2	CASSEPRQGGTGELFF
.	TRBV28	TRBJ2-1	CASSLYNEQFF
TRBD2	TRBV30	TRBJ2-1	CAWSKRVLAGGLNEQFF
TRBD2	TRBV7-9	TRBJ2-2	CASRRLAGKAGELFF
.	TRBV5-8	TRBJ2-7	CASSLAWPRSSYEQYF
TRBD1	TRBV6-5	TRBJ1-1	CASSITPRTGVEAFF
.	TRBV18	TRBJ1-5	CASSPAELGPQHF
TRBD2	TRBV6-5	TRBJ2-3	CASSPGLAADTQYF
.	TRBV6-2/TRBV6-3	TRBJ2-7	CASSYPRDTYEQYF
.	TRBV5-1	TRBJ1-1	CASSLAEGRGTEAFF
.	TRBV29-1	TRBJ1-1	CTVNGWNTEAFF
TRBD1	TRBV7-3	TRBJ1-2	CASSRPGQVLGYTF
.	TRBV24-1	TRBJ1-2	CATSDPSKSYGYTF
.	TRBV3-1/TRBV3-2	TRBJ2-5	CASSRSLAGETQYF
TRBD2	TRBV28	TRBJ2-7	CASSLAVGRGPYEQYF
TRBD1	TRBV10-2	TRBJ2-5	CAIGQGSETQYF
TRBD1	TRBV7-8	TRBJ2-2	CASSYRGDSTGELFF
.	TRBV7-2	TRBJ1-2	CASSFLQGHGYTF
.	TRBV4-1	TRBJ1-5	CASSQSVARGGNQPQHF
TRBD2	TRBV5-5	TRBJ2-1	CASLIREGLAGEQFF
.	TRBV27	TRBJ2-5	CASSPLERVAQETQYF
.	TRBV19	TRBJ1-2	CASSTEESYYGYTF
TRBD1	TRBV19	TRBJ2-1	CASSMGQGFDEQFF
TRBD1	TRBV23-1	TRBJ1-2	CASSHRDRDGWGGYTF
.	TRBV2	TRBJ2-7	CASSEALGGAYEQYF
TRBD1	TRBV29-1	TRBJ1-4	CSVRDRVESTNEKLFF
TRBD2	TRBV15	TRBJ2-5	CATSRGASGRQGETQYF
TRBD1	TRBV7-3	TRBJ1-1	CASSLVPGGYTEAFF
TRBD2	TRBV24-1	TRBJ2-1	CATSDLSGSSYNEQFF
.	TRBV28	TRBJ1-4	CALSGATTNEKLFF
TRBD2	TRBV4-3	TRBJ2-1	CASSQDQGLAGSYNEQFF
.	TRBV6-5	TRBJ2-5	CASSPNRFQETQYF
.	TRBV6-6	TRBJ2-1	CASSSANNEQFF
TRBD2	TRBV4-3	TRBJ2-1	CASSQGTSGPYNEQFF
TRBD2	TRBV30	TRBJ2-3	CACQRGGWREGRPDTQYF
.	TRBV2	TRBJ2-7	CASRRESSYEQYF
.	TRBV28	TRBJ2-3	CASSLPRRGDTQYF
.	TRBV9	TRBJ1-5	CASSVGATGNQPQHF
.	TRBV10-3	TRBJ2-5	CAISEGGLIKETQYF
.	TRBV10-3	TRBJ1-1	CAISEGAMNTEAFF